Each of the 21 T cell receptor beta chains below was sequenced from the same sample in a study of CD8 T cells in ankylosing spondylitis. Study findings and constraints: Among TCR beta sequences, a motif of about 8 highly homologous variants appeared characteristic of ankylosing spondylitis blood.

TCRdb re-called the 5' RACE reads through MiXCR, storing one row per CDR3 protein. Of 700,000 to 850,000 distinct CDR3 sequences listed, about 11% were seen once; the top ten hold roughly 0.51%. Antigen specificity for these receptors is unknown. The material sequenced was blood, either unsorted or a sorted T cell fraction (not recorded which). The receptors shown here come from a male donor with ankylosing spondylitis.

J is TRBJ1-2 and V is TRBV5-1; TRBD1 might be the D (5 bases). The germline V gene has CDR1 SGHRS and CDR2 YFSETQ. The CDR3 consists of 14 residues. The V and J ends lost 4 bases and 6 bases respectively, with 16 bases between them. The CDR3 sequence is CASSTGTPSDGYTF. In DNA, the CDR3 is TGCGCCAGCAGCACGGGGACCCCAAGCGATGGCTACACCTTC.

This clonotype was observed a few times. The chain links TRBV4-3 to TRBJ2-1; 7 nucleotides agree with TRBD2. Germline loops: CDR1 LGHNA, CDR2 YSLEER. The CDR3 totals 16 residues. V was clipped by 4 bases and J by 8 bases; unmatched bases: 14. CDR3 DNA: TGCGCCAGCAGCCGGGATGCTAGCGGCGCCCTCGATGAGCAGTTCTTC. Translation gives CASSRDASGALDEQFF.

This chain uses TRBV29-1 with TRBJ2-3; TRBD1 agrees at 11 bases. V lost 8 bases to trimming and J lost 3 bases; unmatched junction nucleotides: 4. Germline values: CDR1 SQVTM, CDR2 ANQGSEA. The CDR3 runs 13 residues. The CDR3 protein is CSSRDRGTDTQYF. The DNA of the CDR3 is TGCAGCTCCCGGGACAGGGGGACAGATACGCAGTATTTT.

This clonotype was detected ten times or more. The V and J genes are TRBV20-1 and TRBJ2-2; D call uncertain. The CDR3 length is 13 residues. Germline V gives CDR1 DFQATT, CDR2 SNEGSKA (reference sequence). The V and J ends lost 5 bases and 2 bases respectively, with 9 bases between them. DNA for the CDR3: TGCAGTGCTTCCGAGATTAACACCGGGGAGCTGTTTTTT. It encodes CSASEINTGELFF.

This clonotype was seen repeatedly, ten times or more. The chain has TRBV20-1 and TRBJ2-3; weak D call: TRBD1 (6 bases). V lost 1 base and J lost 1, with 9 bases in between. The germline V gene encodes CDR1 DFQATT and CDR2 SNEGSKA (reference sequence). The CDR3 covers 14 residues. The CDR3 is CSARVAGGTDTQYF. CDR3 coding DNA: TGCAGTGCTAGAGTGGCAGGGGGCACAGATACGCAGTATTTT.

The sample holds a few counts of this clonotype. The rearrangement uses TRBV20-1 and TRBJ1-6; TRBD1 might be the D (6 bases). Germline V gene sequence: CDR1 DFQATT, CDR2 SNEGSKA (reference sequence). This CDR3 spans 14 amino acids. Trimming removed 6 bases from V and 7 bases from J, with 16 bases in between. In nucleotides, the CDR3 is TGCAGTGCCGCGTTCCAGGGGATCAATTCACCCCTCCACTTT. It codes for CSAAFQGINSPLHF.

Ten or more counts support this clonotype. The V and J genes are TRBV5-1 and TRBJ2-7; 9 positions agree with TRBD1. Germline V lookup: CDR1 SGHRS, CDR2 YFSETQ. Losses at the gene ends were 4 bases for V and 0 bases for J; bases not matched to a gene: 8. The CDR3 contains 16 residues. This CDR3 is CASSGQGPSSSYEQYF. CDR3 nucleotides: TGCGCCAGCAGCGGACAGGGGCCCTCAAGCTCCTACGAGCAGTACTTC.

The chain employs TRBV6-5 and TRBJ2-3, with D possibly called TRBD1 or TRBD2 (5 bases each). V was clipped by 0 bases and J by 5 bases, with 18 bases between them. This CDR3 spans 17 amino acids. From germline, CDR1 is MNHEY and CDR2 SVGAGI. CDR3 loop: CASSYSVGTSHKDTQYF. The CDR3, as DNA: TGTGCCAGCAGTTACTCGGTAGGGACCTCTCACAAAGATACGCAGTATTTT.

Ten or more counts support this clonotype. This chain joins TRBV20-1 and TRBJ2-7; 7 positions match TRBD2. Germline-derived CDR1 and CDR2 are DFQATT and SNEGSKA (reference sequence). V was clipped by 1 base and J by 0 bases; unmatched bases: 3. This CDR3 is 14 amino acids long. The CDR3 sequence: CSARALAVSYEQYF. In nucleotides, the CDR3 is TGCAGTGCTAGAGCCCTAGCGGTCTCCTACGAGCAGTACTTC.

This chain connects TRBV15 to TRBJ1-3; D not resolved. Germline V lookup: CDR1 LNHNV, CDR2 YYDKDF (reference sequence). The CDR3 consists of 15 residues. Deletions cut 0 bases from V and 0 bases from J, with 6 bases between. CDR3 loop: CATSRDVHSGNTIYF. DNA of the CDR3: TGTGCCACCAGCAGAGATGTACACTCTGGAAACACCATATATTTT.

The chain combines TRBV7-9 with TRBJ2-7; tentatively, D is TRBD1 (5 bases). CDR3 length equals 16 residues. V lost 5 bases, J lost 4 bases, and 21 bases lay in between. From germline, CDR1 is SEHNR and CDR2 FQNEAQ (reference sequence). CDR3 DNA sequence: TGTGCCAGCAGCCCAATACCTCCTAGACACAGGTACGAGCAGTACTTC. Amino acids: CASSPIPPRHRYEQYF.

In this sample, this clonotype turned up a few times. This rearrangement joins TRBV12-3 or TRBV12-4 to TRBJ2-3; TRBD2 matches 14 bases. The CDR3 is 16 amino acids. The ends lost 6 bases at V and 9 bases at J; junction bases unmatched: 11. CDR3 residues: CASRGRLAGGPGTQYF. CDR3 in DNA: TGTGCCAGCAGGGGAAGACTAGCGGGAGGGCCAGGAACGCAGTATTTT.

This clonotype has a count of ten or more. The V and J genes are TRBV29-1 and TRBJ2-7; D not certain. V was shortened by 6 bases and J by 0 bases, with 12 bases between the two germline ends. The CDR3 has 13 residues. Germline assignment: CDR1 SQVTM and CDR2 ANQGSEA. The CDR3 sequence is CSVQEPSSYEQYF. In DNA, the CDR3 is TGCAGCGTCCAGGAACCTAGCTCCTACGAGCAGTACTTC.

The chain links TRBV5-1 to TRBJ1-2; 10 bases line up with TRBD1. V lost 4 bases, J lost 8 bases, and 5 bases stayed unmatched. Looked up from germline, CDR1 is SGHRS and CDR2 is YFSETQ. This CDR3 has 13 residues. DNA of the CDR3: TGCGCCAGCAGCGGACAGGGGGAAAACGGCTACACCTTC. It codes for CASSGQGENGYTF.

V and J are TRBV6-5 and TRBJ1-5; weak D call: TRBD1 (5 bases). The CDR3 totals 16 residues. V shed 4 bases and J shed 0 bases, with 13 bases lying between them. Germline assignment: CDR1 MNHEY and CDR2 SVGAGI. Here the CDR3 DNA reads TGTGCCAGCAGTTTTCGAGGACACGATAGCAATCAGCCCCAGCATTTT. It encodes CASSFRGHDSNQPQHF.

V usage is TRBV10-3 and J usage is TRBJ2-2; maybe TRBD2 (5 bases). The V gene's germline CDR1 is ENHRY and CDR2 SYGVKD. V was shortened by 4 bases and J by 7 bases, with 16 bases between the two germline ends. CDR3 length equals 15 residues. This chain's CDR3 is CAISADTIRGGELFF. The CDR3 DNA sequence: TGTGCCATCAGTGCCGATACCATCCGGGGCGGGGAGCTGTTTTTT.

This clonotype came up a few times. The chain carries TRBV29-1 and TRBJ1-2, with 11 bases that match TRBD1. V was clipped by 6 bases and J by 4 bases; unmatched bases: 7. This CDR3 is built from 14 residues. Germline values: CDR1 SQVTM, CDR2 ANQGSEA. The CDR3: CSVARTGGPYGYTF. The DNA of the CDR3 is TGCAGCGTAGCAAGGACAGGGGGCCCCTATGGCTACACCTTC.

This clonotype was counted a few times. The chain joins TRBV18 to TRBJ2-1; 11 bases fit TRBD2. CDR1 and CDR2 (germline): KGHSH, LQKENI. CDR3 length: 13 amino acids. J lost 13 bases, V lost 1 base, and 3 bases had no gene match. The CDR3 sequence: CASSPQGLAAQFF. Here the CDR3 DNA reads TGTGCCAGCTCACCACAGGGACTAGCGGCCCAGTTCTTC.

As for this clonotype: This sequence may be a read error, since a much larger clone differs from it by one base. J is TRBJ1-1 and V is TRBV7-2; 7 bases line up with TRBD1. The length of the CDR3 is 13 residues. V shed 8 bases and J 1 base; nucleotides not matched to a gene: 4. From germline, CDR1 is SGHTA and CDR2 FQGNSA. Written as DNA, the CDR3 is TGTGCCAGCGGCCGGGACAGGAACACTGAAGCTTTCTTT. This codes for CASGRDRNTEAFF.

CDR3 amino acids: CASSQNSGLLYEQYF. For the CDR3, the DNA is TGTGCCAGCAGTCAGAATTCGGGACTGCTTTACGAGCAGTACTTC. The chain combines TRBV27 with TRBJ2-7; tentatively, D is TRBD2 (6 bases). Germline-derived CDR1 and CDR2 are MNHEY and SMNVEV (reference sequence). CDR3 length: 15 amino acids. Trimming shortened V by 5 bases and J by 4 bases, and 18 bases separated the two germline ends.

This chain joins TRBV6-5 and TRBJ2-2; D may be TRBD1 or TRBD2 (5 bases each). The V end was cut by 5 bases, the J end by 6 bases, with 19 bases between. CDR3 length: 16 amino acids. The germline V gene encodes CDR1 MNHEY and CDR2 SVGAGI. The CDR3 is CASSPPGAVRAGELFF. As DNA, the CDR3 is TGTGCCAGCAGTCCGCCCGGAGCGGTCAGGGCCGGGGAGCTGTTTTTT.